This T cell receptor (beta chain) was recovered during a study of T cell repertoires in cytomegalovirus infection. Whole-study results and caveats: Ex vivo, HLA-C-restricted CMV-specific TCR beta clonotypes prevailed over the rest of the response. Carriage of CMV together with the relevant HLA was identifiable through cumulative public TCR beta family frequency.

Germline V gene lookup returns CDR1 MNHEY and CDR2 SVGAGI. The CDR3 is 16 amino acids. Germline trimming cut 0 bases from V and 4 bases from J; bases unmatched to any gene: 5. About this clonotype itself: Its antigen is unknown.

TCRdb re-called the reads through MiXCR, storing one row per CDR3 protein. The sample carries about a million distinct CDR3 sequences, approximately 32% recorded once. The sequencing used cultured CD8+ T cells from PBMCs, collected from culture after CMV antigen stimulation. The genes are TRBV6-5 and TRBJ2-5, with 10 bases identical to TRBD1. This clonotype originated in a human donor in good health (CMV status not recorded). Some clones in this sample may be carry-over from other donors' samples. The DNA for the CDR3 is TGTGCCAGCAGTTACTCGGACAGGGGGAAGGGAGAGACCCAGTACTTC. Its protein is CASSYSDRGKGETQYF.